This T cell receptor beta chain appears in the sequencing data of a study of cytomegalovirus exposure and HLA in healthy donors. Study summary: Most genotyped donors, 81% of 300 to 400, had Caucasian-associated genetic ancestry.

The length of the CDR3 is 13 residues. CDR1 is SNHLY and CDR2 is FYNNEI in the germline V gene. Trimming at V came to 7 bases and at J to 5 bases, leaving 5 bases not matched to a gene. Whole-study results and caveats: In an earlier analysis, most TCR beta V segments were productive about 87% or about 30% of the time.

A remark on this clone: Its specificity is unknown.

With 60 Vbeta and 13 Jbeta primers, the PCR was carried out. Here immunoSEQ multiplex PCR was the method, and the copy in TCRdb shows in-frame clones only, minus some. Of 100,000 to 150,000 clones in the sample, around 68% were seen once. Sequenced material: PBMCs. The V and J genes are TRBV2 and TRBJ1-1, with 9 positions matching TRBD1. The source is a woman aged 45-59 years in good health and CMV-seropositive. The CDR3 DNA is TGTGCCAGCAAAAGGGACAGGGAGACTGAAGCTTTCTTT. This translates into CASKRDRETEAFF.